Below are 20 T cell receptor beta chains sequenced from a single sample in a study of cytomegalovirus exposure and HLA in healthy donors. With 60 Vbeta and 13 Jbeta primers, the PCR was carried out. The method was immunoSEQ multiplex PCR; TCRdb's version includes in-frame clones alone and lacks a portion of them. The data show over 95,000 clones, over 60% seen once. The sample was PBMCs. The origin of the receptors is a female donor in good health and CMV-seronegative.

This chain joins TRBV18 and TRBJ2-7, with a possible D match to TRBD2 (5 bases). CDR1 and CDR2 (germline): KGHSH, LQKENI. Trimming removed 6 bases from V and 2 bases from J, with 17 bases in between. The CDR3 extends over 15 amino acids. The CDR3 here is CASSPTRAPAYEQYF. CDR3 nucleotide sequence: TGTGCCAGCTCCCCCACTAGGGCCCCGGCCTACGAGCAGTACTTC.

This clone was counted a single time. J is TRBJ2-1 and V is TRBV7-3; TRBD2 matches 7 bases. J was trimmed by 2 bases and V by 5 bases; bases with no gene match: 6. The CDR3 covers 15 residues. From germline, CDR1 is SGHTA and CDR2 FQGTGA. DNA of the CDR3: TGTGCCAGCAGCGCCGAGCGGGGACCCTACAATGAGCAGTTCTTC. Encoded protein: CASSAERGPYNEQFF.

The V gene is TRBV6-5, the J gene TRBJ1-2; no reliable D call. V was trimmed by 2 bases and J by 0 bases, leaving 10 bases between them. The CDR3 has 15 amino acids. Germline V lookup: CDR1 MNHEY, CDR2 SVGAGI. The CDR3 DNA sequence: TGTGCCAGCAGTTACGTGGCCGGAGCTAACTATGGCTACACCTTC. As protein: CASSYVAGANYGYTF.

The J gene is TRBJ1-3, the V gene TRBV28, with D possibly being TRBD1 (5 bases). With 6 bases removed from V and 4 bases from J, the gap between germline ends came to 13 bases. This CDR3 comprises 14 residues. CDR1 is MDHEN and CDR2 is SYDVKM in the germline V gene. DNA for the CDR3: TGTGCCAGCAGGCGGGAGGGGAAGGGAAACACCATATATTTT. Translated: CASRREGKGNTIYF.

Details on this clone: A junction boundary mismatches the germline segment, possibly from a read error. The rearrangement links TRBV30 to TRBJ1-3; D is uncertain. The CDR3 length is 14 residues. From germline, CDR1 is GTSNPN and CDR2 SVGIG (reference sequence). The CDR3 DNA reads as TGTGCCTGGAGTGTGGCGGGGTATGGAAACACTATATATTTT. Translated, it gives CAWSVAGYGNTIYF.

V usage is TRBV18 and J usage is TRBJ2-2, with 10 bases fitting TRBD1. From germline, CDR1 is KGHSH and CDR2 LQKENI. There are 17 residues in the CDR3. V was clipped by 2 bases and J by 6 bases; unmatched bases: 9. The CDR3 spells CASSPVRQGAGAGELFF. CDR3 sequence (DNA): TGTGCCAGCTCACCAGTTCGACAGGGGGCTGGCGCCGGGGAGCTGTTTTTT.

The chain links TRBV11-3 to TRBJ2-2; D is ambiguous. Per germline, CDR1 SGHNT and CDR2 YENEEA. CDR3 size: 12 residues. V was pared by 1 base and J by 6 bases, with 3 bases between. CDR3 protein: CASSLASGELFF. CDR3 DNA sequence: TGTGCCAGCAGCTTAGCGTCCGGGGAGCTGTTTTTT. Variable domain in full (rest from reference TRBV11-3 and TRBJ2-2): EAGVVQSPRYKIIEKKQPVAFWCNPISGHNTLYWYLQNLGQGPELLIRYENEEAVDDSQLPKDRFSAERLKGVDSTLKIQPAELGDSAVYLCASSLASGELFFGEGSRLTVL.

This chain joins TRBV15 and TRBJ1-2; weak D call: TRBD1 (5 bases). The CDR3 is 13 amino acids. Trimming left V 0 bases short and J 8 bases short, with 10 bases between. The germline CDR1 and CDR2 sequences are LNHNV and YYDKDF (reference sequence). The CDR3 is CATSRDLRGGYTF. The CDR3 DNA reads as TGTGCCACCAGCAGAGACCTCCGGGGGGGCTACACCTTC.

The chain employs TRBV27 and TRBJ1-2, with D perhaps matching TRBD1 (5 bases). The V end lost 7 bases, the J end lost 8 bases, and 20 bases lay between the germline ends. The CDR3 is 14 residues long. The V gene's germline CDR1 is MNHEY and CDR2 SMNVEV (reference sequence). The CDR3 reads CASKAFRQTEGYTF. The CDR3 region has the DNA TGTGCCAGCAAGGCCTTTAGACAGACGGAAGGCTACACCTTC.

The rearrangement uses TRBV30 and TRBJ2-5; D is ambiguous. Trimming left V 2 bases short and J 0 bases short, with 10 bases between. CDR3 length: 14 amino acids. Germline CDR1 reads GTSNPN; CDR2 reads SVGIG (reference sequence). The CDR3 DNA is TGTGCCTGGAGTTCACAGATTTACCAAGAGACCCAGTACTTC. Residues: CAWSSQIYQETQYF.

The gene calls are TRBV28 and TRBJ2-7, with D perhaps TRBD2 (6 bases). Trimming stripped 8 bases from V and 1 base from J, with 15 bases between. From germline, CDR1 is MDHEN and CDR2 SYDVKM. This CDR3 is built from 14 residues. CDR3 in amino acids: CASRVEGLSYEQYF. The CDR3 DNA sequence: TGTGCCAGCCGGGTGGAGGGCCTGTCCTACGAGCAGTACTTC. Variable domain in full (rest from reference TRBV28 and TRBJ2-7): DVKVTQSSRYLVKRTGEKVFLECVQDMDHENMFWYRQDPGLGLRLIYFSYDVKMKEKGDIPEGYSVSREKKERFSLILESASTNQTSMYLCASRVEGLSYEQYFGPGTRLTVT.

CDR3 region: CASSQGLANNEQFF. The CDR3 DNA reads as TGTGCCAGCTCACAGGGACTAGCGAACAATGAGCAGTTCTTC. This chain joins TRBV18 and TRBJ2-1, with 10 bases aligning to TRBD2. The germline CDR1 and CDR2 sequences are KGHSH and LQKENI. This CDR3 comprises 14 residues. V lost 4 bases to trimming and J lost 5 bases; unmatched junction nucleotides: 2.

This sequence joins TRBV28 and TRBJ2-2, with D perhaps TRBD2 (6 bases). Germline CDR1 reads MDHEN; CDR2 reads SYDVKM. Trimming removed 3 bases from V and 5 bases from J, with 7 bases in between. The CDR3 loop spans 13 amino acids. CDR3 loop: CASSLGRTGELFF. The CDR3 bases are TGTGCCAGCAGTTTGGGGAGGACCGGGGAGCTGTTTTTT.

The rearrangement links TRBV25-1 to TRBJ2-7, with TRBD1 matching 8 bases. J lost 5 bases, V lost 4 bases, and 7 bases had no gene match. The length of the CDR3 is 14 residues. Germline V gene sequence: CDR1 MGHDK, CDR2 SYGVNS. CDR3 residues: CASSGQGARDEQYF. The CDR3 DNA sequence: TGTGCCAGCAGTGGGCAGGGGGCGCGTGACGAGCAGTACTTC.

V usage is TRBV10-3 and J usage is TRBJ1-6; TRBD1 matches at 12 bases. CDR3 size: 16 residues. The germline gives CDR1 ENHRY, CDR2 SYGVKD. V lost 8 bases, J lost 9 bases, and 11 bases stayed unmatched. The CDR3 nucleotides read TGTGCCATCGCCTCTGTCCCGGGACAGGGGGCTTCACCCCTCCACTTT. Translating it yields CAIASVPGQGASPLHF.

In this sample, this clone turned up once. The J gene is TRBJ2-5, the V gene TRBV7-3; the D gene is possibly TRBD1 (5 bases). With the DNA end fitting TRBJ2-7 better, the J assignment may be wrong. Germline V gene lookup returns CDR1 SGHTA and CDR2 FQGTGA. CDR3 length: 14 residues. This CDR3 is CASSLGAGPYEQYF. CDR3 in DNA: TGTGCCAGCAGCTTAGGGGCAGGGCCCTACGAGCAGTACTTC.

The chain combines TRBV19 with TRBJ2-1; TRBD1 is a possible D gene (5 bases). CDR1 is LNHDA and CDR2 is SQIVND in the germline V gene (reference sequence). Trimming took 6 bases from V and 3 from J, leaving 15 bases between them. The CDR3 is 15 residues long. The CDR3 DNA sequence: TGTGCCAGTAGGAATCAACAGGAATTCTACAATGAGCAGTTCTTC. Protein sequence: CASRNQQEFYNEQFF.

The gene calls are TRBV23-1 and TRBJ1-4; tentative D call: TRBD1 (5 bases). TRBV23-1 counts as an open reading frame of uncertain function. The CDR3 length is 12 residues. The V end lost 11 bases, the J end lost 1 base, and 8 bases lay between the germline ends. The CDR3 nucleotides are TGCGCCCCGGGGGTAACTAATGAAAAACTGTTTTTT. Translating gives CAPGVTNEKLFF.

This chain joins TRBV27 and TRBJ2-1, with TRBD1 matching over 7 bases. The ends lost 2 bases at V and 2 bases at J; junction bases unmatched: 0. Per the germline V gene, CDR1 is MNHEY and CDR2 is SMNVEV (reference sequence). The CDR3 is 14 residues long. CDR3 loop: CASSLTGAYNEQFF. Written as DNA, the CDR3 is TGTGCCAGCAGTTTAACAGGGGCCTACAATGAGCAGTTCTTC.

This clone showed up just once. V gene TRBV27 combines with J gene TRBJ2-5, with D possibly TRBD2 on 5 matching bases. The CDR3 consists of 15 residues. Germline V CDR1 and CDR2: MNHEY, SMNVEV (reference sequence). V was trimmed by 0 bases and J by 0 bases, leaving 8 bases between them. CDR3 region: CASSLSTGYQETQYF. The CDR3 coding sequence is TGTGCCAGCAGTTTATCGACGGGGTACCAAGAGACCCAGTACTTC.